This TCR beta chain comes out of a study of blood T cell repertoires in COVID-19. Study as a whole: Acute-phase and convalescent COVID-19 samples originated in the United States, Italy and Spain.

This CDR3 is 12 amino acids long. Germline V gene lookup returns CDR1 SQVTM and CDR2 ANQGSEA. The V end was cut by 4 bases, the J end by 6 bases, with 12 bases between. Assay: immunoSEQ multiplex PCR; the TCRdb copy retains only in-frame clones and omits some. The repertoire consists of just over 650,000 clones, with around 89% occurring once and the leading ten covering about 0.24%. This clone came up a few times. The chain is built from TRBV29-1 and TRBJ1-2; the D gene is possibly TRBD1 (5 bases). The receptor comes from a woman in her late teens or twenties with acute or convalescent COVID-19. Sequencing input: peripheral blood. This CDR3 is CSVVAGRDGYTF. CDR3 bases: TGCAGCGTTGTCGCAGGCAGGGATGGCTACACCTTC.